Below are 18 T cell receptor beta chains sequenced from a single sample in a study of vaccination effects on CD4 cells after COVID-19. Subsequent to ten to eleven days of culture, CD4+ T cells were isolated. Participants received two doses of either the BNT162b2 or mRNA-1273 vaccine. The antigens these receptors bind are not known. Assay: immunoSEQ multiplex PCR; the TCRdb copy retains only in-frame clones and omits some. This repertoire shows about 73,000 clones, 73% found once; its top ten account for about 2%. Here the sequenced sample was CD4+ T cells from PBMCs cultured without peptide, taken after COVID-19 vaccination. These receptors were collected from a human donor who received a COVID-19 vaccine.

The gene calls are TRBV28 and TRBJ1-1, with D unresolved. Trimming cost V 7 bases and J 5 bases, with 14 bases left between them. CDR1 is MDHEN and CDR2 is SYDVKM in the germline V gene. The CDR3 is made up of 13 amino acids. The CDR3 protein is CASTSGFRTEAFF. The CDR3 DNA follows: TGTGCCAGCACTAGTGGTTTTCGTACTGAAGCTTTCTTT.

J is TRBJ1-1 and V is TRBV19; 9 nucleotides align to TRBD1. V gave up 4 bases and J gave up 4 bases; unmatched junction bases: 7. The CDR3 is 15 residues long. From germline, CDR1 is LNHDA and CDR2 SQIVND (reference sequence). The CDR3 DNA is TGTGCCAGTAGTAGTCCCGGGACAGGGATCACTGAAGCTTTCTTT. It translates to CASSSPGTGITEAFF.

This rearrangement joins TRBV6-5 to TRBJ2-2; D uncertain. Between the trimmed V and J ends, which lost 7 bases and 5 bases, there was a span of 17 bases. Germline values: CDR1 MNHEY, CDR2 SVGAGI. The CDR3 totals 15 residues. The CDR3 protein is CASTSTFYGTGELFF. CDR3 DNA sequence: TGTGCCAGCACCTCAACCTTCTACGGAACCGGGGAGCTGTTTTTT.

The rearrangement links TRBV2 to TRBJ2-7; 9 bases align to TRBD1. Germline V gene data show CDR1 as SNHLY and CDR2 as FYNNEI. V gave up 8 bases and J gave up 6 bases; unmatched junction bases: 8. The CDR3 totals 13 residues. CDR3 DNA sequence: TGTGCCAGCGGGGGGACAGGGAGGGGCGAGCAGTACGTC. It translates to CASGGTGRGEQYV.

J is TRBJ2-1 and V is TRBV15, with D uncertain. Germline CDR1 is LNHNV and CDR2 is YYDKDF (reference sequence). The CDR3 is 13 amino acids. Trimming took 5 bases from V and 5 from J, leaving 10 bases between them. As DNA, the CDR3 is TGTGCCACCAGCCGTCGACCTAACAATGAGCAGTTCTTC. Amino acid sequence: CATSRRPNNEQFF.

The rearrangement joins TRBV13 to TRBJ2-1, with TRBD1 identical over 7 bases. The CDR3 consists of 15 residues. Trimming at V came to 6 bases and at J to 5 bases, leaving 10 bases not matched to a gene. Germline CDR1 and CDR2: PRHDT and FYEKMQ (reference sequence). The CDR3 region is CASRSIRDSHNEQFF. Written as DNA, the CDR3 is TGTGCCAGCAGATCTATCCGGGACAGCCACAATGAGCAGTTCTTC.

This chain links TRBV9 with TRBJ2-2; D remains unclear. Germline CDR1 reads SGDLS; CDR2 reads YYNGEE. The V gene lost 3 bases and the J gene lost 0 bases, with 3 bases spanning the gap. This CDR3 spans 13 amino acids. The DNA for the CDR3 is TGTGCCAGCAGCGGCCCGAACACCGGGGAGCTGTTTTTT. It specifies CASSGPNTGELFF.

The chain joins TRBV7-2 to TRBJ1-5, with a possible D match to TRBD1 (5 bases). Germline-derived CDR1 and CDR2 are SGHTA and FQGNSA. CDR3 length: 16 residues. The ends were cut back, 5 bases at V and 3 bases at J, with 17 bases in the middle. The chain's CDR3 is CASSPRAGVSNQPQHF. For the CDR3, the DNA is TGTGCCAGCAGCCCACGGGCGGGGGTTTCCAATCAGCCCCAGCATTTT. Together with reference TRBV7-2 and TRBJ1-5, the CDR3 gives the full variable domain: GAGVSQSPSNKVTEKGKDVELRCDPISGHTALYWYRQSLGQGLEFLIYFQGNSAPDKSGLPSDRFSAERTGGSVSTLTIQRTQQEDSAVYLCASSPRAGVSNQPQHFGDGTRLSIL.

In DNA, the CDR3 is TGCGCCAGCAGCTTGGTCGTGGAACATGGCTACACCTTC. Its protein is CASSLVVEHGYTF. This chain connects TRBV5-1 to TRBJ1-2; D call uncertain. This CDR3 is built from 13 residues. V was trimmed by 0 bases and J by 6 bases, leaving 9 bases between them. Germline V CDR1 and CDR2: SGHRS, YFSETQ.

The J gene is TRBJ2-2, the V gene TRBV7-3; 7 nucleotides match TRBD1. Germline-derived CDR1 and CDR2 are SGHTA and FQGTGA. The CDR3 length is 18 residues. Trimming cost V 5 bases and J 0 bases; bases outside gene matches: 12. For the CDR3, the DNA is TGTGCCAGCAGCCGACTTCCCCTGACAGGGTCGAACACCGGGGAGCTGTTTTTT. Its translation is CASSRLPLTGSNTGELFF. The full variable domain, rest sourced from reference TRBV7-3 and TRBJ2-2, is GAGVSQTPSNKVTEKGKYVELRCDPISGHTALYWYRQSLGQGPEFLIYFQGTGAADDSGLPNDRFFAVRPEGSVSTLKIQRTERGDSAVYLCASSRLPLTGSNTGELFFGEGSRLTVL.

This clone came up a few times. The chain has TRBV24-1 and TRBJ1-3; unclear D gene. V dropped 4 bases and J dropped 0 bases, with 9 bases sitting between them. Germline-derived CDR1 and CDR2 are KGHDR and SFDVKD. CDR3 size: 15 residues. In DNA form, the CDR3 reads TGTGCCACCAGTGACCCATCAGTCTCTGGAAACACCATATATTTT. As protein: CATSDPSVSGNTIYF.

The V gene is TRBV30, the J gene TRBJ1-2; D gene unclear. V gave up 0 bases and J gave up 0 bases, with 20 bases separating them. The CDR3 consists of 18 residues. Germline-derived CDR1 and CDR2 are GTSNPN and SVGIG (reference sequence). CDR3 sequence (DNA): TGTGCCTGGAGTGTACGGTTTTCCCTATACCTAGCTAACTATGGCTACACCTTC. This translates into CAWSVRFSLYLANYGYTF.

J is TRBJ1-6 and V is TRBV9; D is perhaps TRBD1 (5 bases). This CDR3 region has 17 residues. Germline-derived CDR1 and CDR2 are SGDLS and YYNGEE. Trimming removed 0 bases from V and 8 bases from J, with 18 bases in between. The CDR3 reads CASSVGGSGIEYSPLHF. The CDR3 DNA reads as TGTGCCAGCAGCGTAGGGGGTTCAGGGATAGAATATTCACCCCTCCACTTT. Full variable domain (missing parts from reference TRBV9 and TRBJ1-6): DSGVTQTPKHLITATGQRVTLRCSPRSGDLSVYWYQQSLDQGLQFLIQYYNGEERAKGNILERFSAQQFPDLHSELNLSSLELGDSALYFCASSVGGSGIEYSPLHFGNGTRLTVT.

The chain couples TRBV3-1 (or the pseudogene TRBV3-2) to TRBJ1-1; 7 nucleotides match TRBD1. V was pared by 4 bases and J by 6 bases, with 8 bases of the junction left unmatched. CDR3 size: 14 residues. Germline CDR1 LGHDT, CDR2 YNNKEL (reference sequence). CDR3 loop: CASSPADRVPEAFF. Here the CDR3 DNA reads TGTGCCAGCAGCCCAGCCGACAGGGTGCCTGAAGCTTTCTTT.

There are a few counts of this clone. The rearrangement joins TRBV10-2 to TRBJ2-1; no clear D. The CDR3 runs 14 residues. Trimming removed 5 bases from V and 7 bases from J, with 15 bases in between. Germline V lookup: CDR1 WSHSY, CDR2 SAAADI. CDR3 in DNA: TGCGCCAGCAGTCGAGGTCTCCCTAAGAATGAGCAGTTCTTC. Protein product: CASSRGLPKNEQFF.

This chain connects TRBV18 to TRBJ1-1; TRBD1 matches at 11 bases. CDR1 is KGHSH, CDR2 LQKENI, per germline. J gave up 4 bases and V 4 bases, and 2 bases lay outside the gene matches. The CDR3 is made up of 14 amino acids. The CDR3 loop reads CASSLGTGGTEAFF. As DNA, the CDR3 is TGTGCCAGCTCACTGGGGACAGGGGGCACTGAAGCTTTCTTT.

V is TRBV18 and J is TRBJ1-6; D gene uncertain. CDR1 and CDR2 from the germline V gene are KGHSH and LQKENI. V lost 2 bases and J 1 base, leaving 9 bases between the germline ends. The CDR3 has 16 amino acids. The CDR3 DNA sequence: TGTGCCAGCTCACCAAACGGCCAATCCTATAATTCACCCCTCCACTTT. This gives the protein CASSPNGQSYNSPLHF.

The chain uses TRBV7-3 and TRBJ2-2; 7 bases agree with TRBD1. The CDR3 consists of 14 residues. Germline V CDR1 and CDR2: SGHTA, FQGTGA. V trimming: 5 bases; J trimming: 4 bases; junction bases outside the gene matches: 4. The CDR3 DNA follows: TGTGCCAGCAGCCCGGACAGGTTCACCGGGGAGCTGTTTTTT. Amino acids: CASSPDRFTGELFF.